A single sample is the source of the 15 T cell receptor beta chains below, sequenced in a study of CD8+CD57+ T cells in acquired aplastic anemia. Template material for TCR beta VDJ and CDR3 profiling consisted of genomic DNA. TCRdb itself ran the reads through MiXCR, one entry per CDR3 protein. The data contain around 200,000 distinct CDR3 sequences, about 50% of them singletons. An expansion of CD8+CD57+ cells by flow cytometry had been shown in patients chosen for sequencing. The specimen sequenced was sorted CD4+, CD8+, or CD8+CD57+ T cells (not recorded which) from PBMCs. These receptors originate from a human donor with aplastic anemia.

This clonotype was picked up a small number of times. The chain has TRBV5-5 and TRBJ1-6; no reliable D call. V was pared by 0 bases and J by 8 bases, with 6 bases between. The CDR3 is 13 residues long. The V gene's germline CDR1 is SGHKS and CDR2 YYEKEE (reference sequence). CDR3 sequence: CASSLEPDSPLHF. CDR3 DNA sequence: TGTGCCAGCAGCTTGGAGCCCGATTCACCCCTCCACTTT.

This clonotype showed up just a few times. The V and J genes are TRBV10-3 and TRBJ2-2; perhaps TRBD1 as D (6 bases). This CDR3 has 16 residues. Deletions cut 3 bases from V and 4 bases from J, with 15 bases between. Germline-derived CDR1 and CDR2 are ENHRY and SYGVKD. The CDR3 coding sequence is TGTGCCATCAGTGACGTGGCCAGGGGAGCCACCGGGGAGCTGTTTTTT. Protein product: CAISDVARGATGELFF.

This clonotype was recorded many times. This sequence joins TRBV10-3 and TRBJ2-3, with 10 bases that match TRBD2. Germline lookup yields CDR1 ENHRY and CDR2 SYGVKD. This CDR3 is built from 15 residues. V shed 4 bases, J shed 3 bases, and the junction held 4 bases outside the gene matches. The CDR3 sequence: CAISVAGGVTDTQYF. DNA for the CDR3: TGTGCCATCAGTGTAGCGGGGGGCGTAACAGATACGCAGTATTTT.

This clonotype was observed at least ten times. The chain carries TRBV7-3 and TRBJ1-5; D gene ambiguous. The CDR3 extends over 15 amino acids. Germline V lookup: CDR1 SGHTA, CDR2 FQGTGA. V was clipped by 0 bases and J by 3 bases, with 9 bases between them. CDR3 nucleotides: TGTGCCAGCAGCTTAACCGGCGGACCCAATCAGCCCCAGCATTTT. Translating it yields CASSLTGGPNQPQHF.

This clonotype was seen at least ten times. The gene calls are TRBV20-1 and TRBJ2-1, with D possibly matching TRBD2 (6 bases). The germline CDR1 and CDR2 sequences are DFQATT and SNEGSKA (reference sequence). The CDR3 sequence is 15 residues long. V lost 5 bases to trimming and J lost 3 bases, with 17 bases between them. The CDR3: CSALVGGSSYNEQFF. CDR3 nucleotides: TGCAGTGCTCTAGTTGGGGGGAGCAGCTACAATGAGCAGTTCTTC.

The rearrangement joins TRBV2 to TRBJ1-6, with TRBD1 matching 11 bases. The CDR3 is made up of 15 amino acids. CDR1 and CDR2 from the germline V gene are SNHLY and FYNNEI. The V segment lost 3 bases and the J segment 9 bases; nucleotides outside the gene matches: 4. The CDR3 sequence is CASSDWGQGVSPLHF. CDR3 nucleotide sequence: TGTGCCAGCAGTGATTGGGGACAGGGGGTTTCACCCCTCCACTTT.

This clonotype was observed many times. This CDR3 is CSARATGGHGELFF. The CDR3 DNA sequence: TGCAGTGCTAGAGCGACAGGGGGGCACGGGGAGCTGTTTTTT. The J gene is TRBJ2-2, the V gene TRBV20-1, with TRBD1 matching over 9 bases. Germline CDR1 and CDR2: DFQATT and SNEGSKA (reference sequence). There are 14 residues in the CDR3. Losses at the gene ends were 1 base for V and 7 bases for J; bases not matched to a gene: 4.

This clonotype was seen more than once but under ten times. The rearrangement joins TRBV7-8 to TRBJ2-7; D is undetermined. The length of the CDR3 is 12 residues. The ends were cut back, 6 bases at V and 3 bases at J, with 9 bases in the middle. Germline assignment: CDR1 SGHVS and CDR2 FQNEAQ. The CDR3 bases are TGTGCCAGCAGTTCGTCTTACTACGAGCAGTACTTC. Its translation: CASSSSYYEQYF.

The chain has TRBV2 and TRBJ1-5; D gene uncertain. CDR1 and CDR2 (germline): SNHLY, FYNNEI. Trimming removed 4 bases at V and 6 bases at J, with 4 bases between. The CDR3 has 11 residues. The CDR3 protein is CASSVGQPQHF. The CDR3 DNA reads TGTGCCAGCAGTGTAGGTCAGCCCCAGCATTTT.

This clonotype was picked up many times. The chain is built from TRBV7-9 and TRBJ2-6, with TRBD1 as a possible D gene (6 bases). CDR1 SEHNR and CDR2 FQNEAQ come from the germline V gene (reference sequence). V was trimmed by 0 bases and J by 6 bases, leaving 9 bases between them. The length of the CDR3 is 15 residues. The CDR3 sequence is CASSLAQGQANVLTF. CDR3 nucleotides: TGTGCCAGCAGCTTAGCACAGGGCCAGGCCAACGTCCTGACTTTC.

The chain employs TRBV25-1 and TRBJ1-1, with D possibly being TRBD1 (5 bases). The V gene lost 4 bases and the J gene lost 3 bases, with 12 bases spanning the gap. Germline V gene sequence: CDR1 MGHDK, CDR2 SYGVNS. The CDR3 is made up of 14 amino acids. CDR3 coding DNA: TGTGCCAGCAGTGGTCGGGGACCGTACACTGAAGCTTTCTTT. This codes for CASSGRGPYTEAFF. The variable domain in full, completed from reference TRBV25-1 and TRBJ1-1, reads EADIYQTPRYLVIGTGKKITLECSQTMGHDKMYWYQQDPGMELHLIHYSYGVNSTEKGDLSSESTVSRIRTEHFPLTLESARPSHTSQYLCASSGRGPYTEAFFGQGTRLTVV.

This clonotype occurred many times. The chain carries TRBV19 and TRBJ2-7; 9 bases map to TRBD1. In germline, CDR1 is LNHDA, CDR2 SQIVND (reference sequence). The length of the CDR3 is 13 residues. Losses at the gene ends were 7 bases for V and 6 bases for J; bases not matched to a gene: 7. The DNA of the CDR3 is TGTGCCAGTAAAGGGACAGGGACATCCGAGCAGTACTTC. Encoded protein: CASKGTGTSEQYF.

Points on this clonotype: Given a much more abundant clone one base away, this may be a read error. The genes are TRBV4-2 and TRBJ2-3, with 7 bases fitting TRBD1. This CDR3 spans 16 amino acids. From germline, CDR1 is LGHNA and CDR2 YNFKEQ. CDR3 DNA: TGTGCCAGCAGGTCTGACAGGGTTGGTGAGACAGATACGCGGTATTTT. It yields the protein CASRSDRVGETDTRYF.

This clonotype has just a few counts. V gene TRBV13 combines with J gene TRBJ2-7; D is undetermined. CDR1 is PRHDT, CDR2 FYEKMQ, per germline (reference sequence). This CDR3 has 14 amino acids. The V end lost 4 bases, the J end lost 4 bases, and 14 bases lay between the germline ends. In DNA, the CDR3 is TGTGCCAGCAGCTCGAGATTGCTTGGTTACGAGCAGTACTTC. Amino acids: CASSSRLLGYEQYF.

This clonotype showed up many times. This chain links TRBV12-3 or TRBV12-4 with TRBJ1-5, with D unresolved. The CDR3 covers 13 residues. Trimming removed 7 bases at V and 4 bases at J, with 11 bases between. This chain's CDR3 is CASKTTSNQPQHF. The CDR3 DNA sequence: TGTGCCAGCAAGACTACCTCGAATCAGCCCCAGCATTTT.